These 17 T cell receptor beta chains were all obtained from the same sample, sequenced in a study of CD8+ T cells in alopecia areata. Extracted RNA was reverse transcribed into cDNA, the sequencing template. Only in-frame clones appear in the TCRdb table, and some are missing; sequencing was by immunoSEQ multiplex PCR. This table has 140,000 to 150,000 clones, about 59% appearing once. The treatment: oral pan-JAK inhibitor, 5-10 mg twice daily. Material: CD8+ T cells sorted from blood, obtained at week 4, from a patient treated with tofacitinib. All receptors come from a human donor with alopecia areata.

This clone was seen only a few times. The V and J genes are TRBV7-9 and TRBJ2-3, with 8 bases fitting TRBD2. From germline, CDR1 is SEHNR and CDR2 FQNEAQ (reference sequence). This CDR3 has 15 residues. V trimming: 2 bases; J trimming: 5 bases; junction bases outside the gene matches: 6. The CDR3 region has the DNA TGTGCCAGCAGCTTACCGGGGGGGCTTGGAGATACGCAGTATTTT. Its protein product is CASSLPGGLGDTQYF.

The chain joins TRBV19 to TRBJ2-2, with a weak D call TRBD2 (7 bases). V was shortened by 7 bases and J by 5 bases, with 14 bases between the two germline ends. Germline CDR1 reads LNHDA; CDR2 reads SQIVND (reference sequence). CDR3 size: 14 residues. DNA for the CDR3: TGTGCCAGTAACCCACAGGGAGGGACCGGGGAGCTGTTTTTT. Translating gives CASNPQGGTGELFF.

J is TRBJ1-2 and V is TRBV13; TRBD1 matches at 10 bases. J gave up 2 bases and V 7 bases, and 4 bases lay outside the gene matches. Germline V gene lookup returns CDR1 PRHDT and CDR2 FYEKMQ (reference sequence). This CDR3 has 14 amino acids. CDR3 sequence (DNA): TGTGCCAGCACCTCGGGACAGGGGAACTATGGCTACACCTTC. It encodes CASTSGQGNYGYTF. Full variable domain (rest looked up from reference TRBV13 and TRBJ1-2): AAGVIQSPRHLIKEKRETATLKCYPIPRHDTVYWYQQGPGQDPQFLISFYEKMQSDKGSIPDRFSAQQFSDYHSELNMSSLELGDSALYFCASTSGQGNYGYTFGSGTRLTVV.

The V and J genes are TRBV7-2 and TRBJ2-7, with 9 bases matching TRBD1. The junction had 3 bases not matched to a gene; V was cut back by 2 bases and J by 4 bases. CDR1 is SGHTA, CDR2 FQGNSA, per germline. The CDR3 has 14 amino acids. CDR3 nucleotide sequence: TGTGCCAGCAGCTTAAGGGGGACAGGGTACGAGCAGTACTTC. Translating it yields CASSLRGTGYEQYF.

The chain couples TRBV5-6 to TRBJ2-7; TRBD1 is a possible D gene (7 bases). The CDR3 loop spans 12 amino acids. Trimming pared 2 bases from V and 9 bases from J, leaving 12 bases between. Germline CDR1 and CDR2: SGHDT and YYEEEE. Here the CDR3 DNA reads TGTGCCAGCAGCTTTGGAGGGGGCGGGCAGTACTTC. This translates into CASSFGGGGQYF.

This clone was seen a handful of times. This rearrangement joins TRBV30 to TRBJ2-1; 10 bases are shared with TRBD1. The CDR3 contains 14 residues. The germline CDR1 and CDR2 sequences are GTSNPN and SVGIG (reference sequence). J lost 7 bases, V lost 7 bases, and 10 bases had no gene match. CDR3 nucleotides: TGTGCCTTACCGGGACAGGGGAGATGGAATGAGCAGTTCTTC. Protein sequence: CALPGQGRWNEQFF.

The rearrangement joins TRBV5-1 to TRBJ1-5; D is perhaps TRBD1 (6 bases). Germline V gives CDR1 SGHRS, CDR2 YFSETQ. Trimming took off 0 bases at V and 6 bases at J, with 10 bases between the two ends. The length of the CDR3 is 14 residues. CDR3 region: CASSLGEGVQPQHF. CDR3 sequence (DNA): TGCGCCAGCAGCTTGGGCGAGGGGGTTCAGCCCCAGCATTTT.

The CDR3 loop is CASRPGQGDAEAFF. The CDR3 DNA follows: TGTGCCAGCAGACCGGGACAGGGAGACGCTGAAGCTTTCTTT. V and J are TRBV6-5 and TRBJ1-1; 9 nucleotides align to TRBD1. CDR3 length: 14 residues. The germline V gene has CDR1 MNHEY and CDR2 SVGAGI. With 6 bases clipped from V and 6 bases from J, the junction kept 8 bases outside the gene matches.

This clone was recorded only once. The chain employs TRBV27 and TRBJ1-2; weak D call: TRBD1 (6 bases). Trimming stripped 0 bases from V and 4 bases from J, with 6 bases between. The germline CDR1 and CDR2 sequences are MNHEY and SMNVEV (reference sequence). The CDR3 sequence is 13 residues long. DNA of the CDR3: TGTGCCAGCAGTTTATCACAGGGCTATGGCTACACCTTC. It encodes CASSLSQGYGYTF.

For this clone: This CDR3 is also generated by other DNA sequences in the sample. V is TRBV5-6 and J is TRBJ2-7; D uncertain. This CDR3 comprises 12 residues. Trimming left V 3 bases short and J 4 bases short, with 8 bases between. Germline V lookup: CDR1 SGHDT, CDR2 YYEEEE. The CDR3 bases are TGTGCCAGCAGCTCGACCCCGTACGAGCAGTACTTC. This codes for CASSSTPYEQYF. The variable domain in full, completed from reference TRBV5-6 and TRBJ2-7, reads DAGVTQSPTHLIKTRGQQVTLRCSPKSGHDTVSWYQQALGQGPQFIFQYYEEEERQRGNFPDRFSGHQFPNYSSELNVNALLLGDSALYLCASSSTPYEQYFGPGTRLTVT.

In this sample, this clone turned up once. CDR3 bases: TGTGCCAGCAGCCCGATCTCACGCTCTGGGGCCAACGTCCTGACTTTC. Residues: CASSPISRSGANVLTF. This chain connects TRBV13 to TRBJ2-6; D is uncertain. Germline CDR1 and CDR2: PRHDT and FYEKMQ (reference sequence). CDR3 length: 16 amino acids. Deletions cut 5 bases from V and 0 bases from J, with 11 bases between.

The chain couples TRBV30 to TRBJ2-7; 7 bases match TRBD2. The CDR3 sequence is 13 residues long. The germline V gene has CDR1 GTSNPN and CDR2 SVGIG (reference sequence). With 3 bases clipped from V and 0 bases from J, the junction kept 2 bases outside the gene matches. The CDR3 region has the DNA TGTGCCTGGAGAAGCGGGACCTCCTACGAGCAGTACTTC. It specifies CAWRSGTSYEQYF.

This chain connects TRBV15 to TRBJ2-5; D is perhaps TRBD1 (6 bases). Germline V gene data show CDR1 as LNHNV and CDR2 as YYDKDF (reference sequence). This CDR3 spans 15 amino acids. V was clipped by 0 bases and J by 4 bases, with 12 bases between them. The CDR3 loop reads CATSRDRGGPETQYF. As DNA, the CDR3 is TGTGCCACCAGCAGAGATCGAGGGGGACCAGAGACCCAGTACTTC.

The CDR3 DNA reads as TGTGCTAGTGGTTTGGCGGGGACAGGGGATGTCGAGCAGTACTTC. Translating it yields CASGLAGTGDVEQYF. V gene TRBV12-5 combines with J gene TRBJ2-7; 10 positions agree with TRBD1. V was clipped by 1 base and J by 6 bases; unmatched bases: 6. Germline V gives CDR1 LGHNT, CDR2 FRNRAP. This CDR3 is 15 amino acids long.

V is TRBV30 and J is TRBJ1-4, with 10 bases identical to TRBD1. Germline lookup yields CDR1 GTSNPN and CDR2 SVGIG (reference sequence). The ends lost 1 base at V and 5 bases at J; junction bases unmatched: 7. The CDR3 is made up of 16 amino acids. This CDR3 reads CAWSGFSGQGNEKLFF. In DNA, the CDR3 is TGTGCCTGGAGTGGTTTCTCGGGACAGGGGAATGAAAAACTGTTTTTT.

The genes are TRBV27 and TRBJ2-3, with TRBD2 matching 11 bases. V gave up 5 bases and J gave up 3 bases; unmatched junction bases: 7. This CDR3 has 16 residues. CDR1 is MNHEY and CDR2 is SMNVEV in the germline V gene (reference sequence). The CDR3 sequence is CASSPATSGATDTQYF. The CDR3, as DNA: TGTGCCAGCAGTCCAGCGACTAGCGGGGCGACAGATACGCAGTATTTT.

The chain couples TRBV5-1 to TRBJ2-5, with unresolved D. V lost 4 bases and J 5 bases, leaving 15 bases between the germline ends. This CDR3 contains 14 residues. CDR1 SGHRS and CDR2 YFSETQ come from the germline V gene. CDR3 protein: CASSVSLRRETQYF. CDR3 nucleotides: TGCGCCAGCAGCGTCTCCTTAAGGCGGGAGACCCAGTACTTC.